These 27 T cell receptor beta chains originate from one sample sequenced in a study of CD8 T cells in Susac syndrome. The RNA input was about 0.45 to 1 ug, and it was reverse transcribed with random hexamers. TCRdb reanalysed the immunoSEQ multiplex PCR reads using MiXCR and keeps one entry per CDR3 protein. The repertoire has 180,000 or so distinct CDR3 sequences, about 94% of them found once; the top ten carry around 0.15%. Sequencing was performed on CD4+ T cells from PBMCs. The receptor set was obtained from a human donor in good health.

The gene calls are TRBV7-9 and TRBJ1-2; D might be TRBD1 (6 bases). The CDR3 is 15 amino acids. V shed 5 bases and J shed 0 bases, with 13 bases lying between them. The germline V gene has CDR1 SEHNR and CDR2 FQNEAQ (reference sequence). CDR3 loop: CASSPRGGTNYGYTF. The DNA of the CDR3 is TGTGCCAGCAGCCCGAGGGGGGGCACTAACTATGGCTACACCTTC.

CDR3 in DNA: TGTGCCAGCCGATTTGTTTATTCACCCCTCCACTTT. Amino acid sequence: CASRFVYSPLHF. The chain employs TRBV6-2 or TRBV6-3 and TRBJ1-6; D is uncertain. V lost 8 bases and J lost 8, with 10 bases in between. This CDR3 spans 12 amino acids. In germline, CDR1 is MNHEY, CDR2 SVGEGT.

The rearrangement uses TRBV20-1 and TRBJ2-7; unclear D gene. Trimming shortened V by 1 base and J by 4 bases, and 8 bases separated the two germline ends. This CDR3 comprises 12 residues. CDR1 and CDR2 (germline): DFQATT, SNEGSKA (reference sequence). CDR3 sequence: CSARVGAYEQYF. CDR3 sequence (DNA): TGCAGTGCTAGAGTTGGCGCGTACGAGCAGTACTTC.

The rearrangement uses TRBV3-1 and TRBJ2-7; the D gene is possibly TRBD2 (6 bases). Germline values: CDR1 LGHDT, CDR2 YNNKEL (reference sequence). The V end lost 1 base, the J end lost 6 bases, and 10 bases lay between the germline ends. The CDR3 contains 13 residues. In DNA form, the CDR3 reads TGTGCCAGCAGCCAAGTCGCGGGGCGCGAGCAGTACTTC. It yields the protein CASSQVAGREQYF.

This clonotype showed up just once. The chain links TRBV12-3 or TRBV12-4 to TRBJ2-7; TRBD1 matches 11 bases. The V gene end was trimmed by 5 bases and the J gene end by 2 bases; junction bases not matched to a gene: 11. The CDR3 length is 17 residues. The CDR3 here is CASSPPPSGQGAYEQYF. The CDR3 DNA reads TGTGCCAGCAGTCCACCTCCGTCGGGACAGGGGGCCTACGAGCAGTACTTC.

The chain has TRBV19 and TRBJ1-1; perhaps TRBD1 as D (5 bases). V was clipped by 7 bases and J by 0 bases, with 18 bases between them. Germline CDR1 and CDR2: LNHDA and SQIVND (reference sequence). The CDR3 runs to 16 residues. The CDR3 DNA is TGTGCCAGTAAGGGACGTATGGAACGGGTGAACACTGAAGCTTTCTTT. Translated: CASKGRMERVNTEAFF.

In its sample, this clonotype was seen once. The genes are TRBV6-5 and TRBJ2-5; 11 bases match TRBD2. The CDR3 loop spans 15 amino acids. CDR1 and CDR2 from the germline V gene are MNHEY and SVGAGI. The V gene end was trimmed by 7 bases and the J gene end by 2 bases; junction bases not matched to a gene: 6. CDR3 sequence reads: CASNRLAGSQETQYF. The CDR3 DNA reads TGTGCCAGCAACCGACTAGCGGGATCTCAAGAGACCCAGTACTTC.

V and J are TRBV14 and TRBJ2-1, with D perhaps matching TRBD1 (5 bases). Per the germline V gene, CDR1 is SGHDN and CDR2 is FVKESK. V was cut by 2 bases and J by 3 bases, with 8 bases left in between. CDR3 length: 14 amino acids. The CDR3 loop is CASSQQGSYNEQFF. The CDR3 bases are TGTGCCAGCAGCCAACAGGGAAGCTACAATGAGCAGTTCTTC.

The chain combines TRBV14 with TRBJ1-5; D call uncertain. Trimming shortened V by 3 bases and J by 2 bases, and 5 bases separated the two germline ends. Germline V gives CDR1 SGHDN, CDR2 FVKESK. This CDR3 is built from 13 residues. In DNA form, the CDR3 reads TGTGCCAGCAGCCAGAGTGGCAATCAGCCCCAGCATTTT. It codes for CASSQSGNQPQHF.

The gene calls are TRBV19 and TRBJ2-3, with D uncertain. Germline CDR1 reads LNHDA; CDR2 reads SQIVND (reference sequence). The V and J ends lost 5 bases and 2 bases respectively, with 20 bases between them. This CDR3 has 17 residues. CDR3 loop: CASSPGWARGDTDTQYF. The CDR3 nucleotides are TGTGCCAGTAGTCCCGGGTGGGCCCGAGGTGACACAGATACGCAGTATTTT.

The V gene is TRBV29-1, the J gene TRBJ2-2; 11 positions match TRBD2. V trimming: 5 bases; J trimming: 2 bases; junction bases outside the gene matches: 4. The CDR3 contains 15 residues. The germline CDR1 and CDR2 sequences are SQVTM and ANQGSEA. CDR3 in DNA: TGCAGCGTTCTTGGGACTAGCGGAAACACCGGGGAGCTGTTTTTT. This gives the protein CSVLGTSGNTGELFF.

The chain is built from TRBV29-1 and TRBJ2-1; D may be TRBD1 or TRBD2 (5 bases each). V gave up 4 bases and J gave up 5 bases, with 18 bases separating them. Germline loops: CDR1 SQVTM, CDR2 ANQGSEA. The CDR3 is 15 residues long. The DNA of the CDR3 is TGCAGCGTTGGGGCCTCGGGGCCCCCGCACAATGAGCAGTTCTTC. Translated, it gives CSVGASGPPHNEQFF.

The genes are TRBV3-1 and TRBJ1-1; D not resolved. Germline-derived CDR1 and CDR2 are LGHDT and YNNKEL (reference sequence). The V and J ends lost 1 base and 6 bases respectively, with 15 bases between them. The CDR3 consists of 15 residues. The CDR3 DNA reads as TGTGCCAGCAGCCAAGGAAATGGGTTATTCGCTGAAGCTTTCTTT. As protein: CASSQGNGLFAEAFF.

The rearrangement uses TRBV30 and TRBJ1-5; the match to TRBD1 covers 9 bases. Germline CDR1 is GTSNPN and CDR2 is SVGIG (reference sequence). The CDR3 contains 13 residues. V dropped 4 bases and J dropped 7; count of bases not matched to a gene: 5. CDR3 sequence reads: CAWNIQGAQPQHF. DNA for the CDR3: TGTGCCTGGAACATACAGGGGGCACAGCCCCAGCATTTT. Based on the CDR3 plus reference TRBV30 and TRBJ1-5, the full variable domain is SQTIHQWPATLVQPVGSPLSLECTVEGTSNPNLYWYRQAAGRGLQLLFYSVGIGQISSEVPQNLSASRPQDRQFILSSKKLLLSDSGFYLCAWNIQGAQPQHFGDGTRLSIL.

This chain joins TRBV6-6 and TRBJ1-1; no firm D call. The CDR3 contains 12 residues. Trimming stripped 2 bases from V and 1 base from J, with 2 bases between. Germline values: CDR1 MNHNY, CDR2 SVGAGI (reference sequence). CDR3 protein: CASSYQNTEAFF. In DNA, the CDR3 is TGTGCCAGCAGTTACCAGAACACTGAAGCTTTCTTT.

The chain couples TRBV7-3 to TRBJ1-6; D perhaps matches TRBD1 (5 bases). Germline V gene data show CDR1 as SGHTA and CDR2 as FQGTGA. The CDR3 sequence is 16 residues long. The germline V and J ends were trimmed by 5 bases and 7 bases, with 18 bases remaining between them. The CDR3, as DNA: TGTGCCAGCAGCACCCCGGACATAGCTGGGAATTCACCCCTCCACTTT. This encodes CASSTPDIAGNSPLHF.

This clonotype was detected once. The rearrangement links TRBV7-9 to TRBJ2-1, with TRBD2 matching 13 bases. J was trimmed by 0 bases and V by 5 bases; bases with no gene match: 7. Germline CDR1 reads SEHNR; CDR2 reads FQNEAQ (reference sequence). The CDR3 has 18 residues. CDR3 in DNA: TGTGCCAGCAGCCTGGGACTAGCGGGGAGTAGCTCCTACAATGAGCAGTTCTTC. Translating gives CASSLGLAGSSSYNEQFF.

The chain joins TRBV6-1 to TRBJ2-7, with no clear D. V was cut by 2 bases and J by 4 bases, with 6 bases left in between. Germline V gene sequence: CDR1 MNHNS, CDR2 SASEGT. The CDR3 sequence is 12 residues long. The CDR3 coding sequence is TGTGCCAGCAGTGAAAAGAGGTACGAGCAGTACTTC. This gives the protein CASSEKRYEQYF.

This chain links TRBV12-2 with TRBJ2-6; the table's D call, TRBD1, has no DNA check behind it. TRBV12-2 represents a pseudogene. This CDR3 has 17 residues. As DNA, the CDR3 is TGTGCAAGTCGCCCGCCCGGGCCGGCCTCTGGGGCCAACGTCCTGACTTTC. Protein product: CASRPPGPASGANVLTF.

Written as DNA, the CDR3 is TGTGCCAGCAATAGCGGGGGGGCAGATACGCAGTATTTT. Its protein product is CASNSGGADTQYF. This rearrangement joins TRBV28 to TRBJ2-3; 11 nucleotides agree with TRBD2. CDR1 MDHEN and CDR2 SYDVKM come from the germline V gene. The CDR3 sequence is 13 residues long. V dropped 7 bases and J dropped 4; count of bases not matched to a gene: 1. Full variable domain (rest looked up from reference TRBV28 and TRBJ2-3): DVKVTQSSRYLVKRTGEKVFLECVQDMDHENMFWYRQDPGLGLRLIYFSYDVKMKEKGDIPEGYSVSREKKERFSLILESASTNQTSMYLCASNSGGADTQYFGPGTRLTVL.

The CDR3, as DNA: TGTGCCAGCAGTTTAGTGGGAGCGCATGAGCAGTTCTTC. It yields the protein CASSLVGAHEQFF. The rearrangement uses TRBV12-3 or TRBV12-4 and TRBJ2-1; perhaps TRBD2 as D (5 bases). The CDR3 has 13 amino acids. The V end was cut by 1 base, the J end by 8 bases, with 9 bases between.

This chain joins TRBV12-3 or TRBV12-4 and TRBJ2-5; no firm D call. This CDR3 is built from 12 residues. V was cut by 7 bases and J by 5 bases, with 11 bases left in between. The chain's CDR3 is CASTADEETQYF. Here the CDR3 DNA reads TGTGCCAGCACGGCCGACGAGGAGACCCAGTACTTC.

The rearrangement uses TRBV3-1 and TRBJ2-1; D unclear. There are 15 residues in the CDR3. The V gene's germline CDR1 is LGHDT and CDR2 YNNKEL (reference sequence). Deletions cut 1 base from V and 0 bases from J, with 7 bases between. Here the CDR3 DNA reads TGTGCCAGCAGCCAAGCGTTGAGCTCCTACAATGAGCAGTTCTTC. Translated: CASSQALSSYNEQFF.

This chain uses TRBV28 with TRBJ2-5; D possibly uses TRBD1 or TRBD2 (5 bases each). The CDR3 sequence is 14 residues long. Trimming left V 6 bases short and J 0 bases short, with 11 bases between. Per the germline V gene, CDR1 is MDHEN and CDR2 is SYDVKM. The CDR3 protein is CASSSGTYQETQYF. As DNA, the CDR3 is TGTGCCAGCAGCTCCGGGACGTACCAAGAGACCCAGTACTTC.

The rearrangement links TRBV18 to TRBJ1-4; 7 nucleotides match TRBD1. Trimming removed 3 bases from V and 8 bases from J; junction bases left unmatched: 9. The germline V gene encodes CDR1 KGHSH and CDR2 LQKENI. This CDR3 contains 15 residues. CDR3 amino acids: CASSPNPGGEEKLFF. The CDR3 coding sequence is TGTGCCAGCTCACCCAATCCAGGGGGTGAGGAAAAACTGTTTTTT.

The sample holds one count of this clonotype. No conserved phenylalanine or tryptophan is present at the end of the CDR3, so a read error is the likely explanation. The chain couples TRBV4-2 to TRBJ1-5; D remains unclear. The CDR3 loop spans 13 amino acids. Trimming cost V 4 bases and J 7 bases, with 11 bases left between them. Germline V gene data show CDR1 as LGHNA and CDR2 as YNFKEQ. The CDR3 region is CASSPKTDQPQHS. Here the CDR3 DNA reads TGTGCCAGCAGCCCCAAGACCGACCAGCCCCAGCATTCT.

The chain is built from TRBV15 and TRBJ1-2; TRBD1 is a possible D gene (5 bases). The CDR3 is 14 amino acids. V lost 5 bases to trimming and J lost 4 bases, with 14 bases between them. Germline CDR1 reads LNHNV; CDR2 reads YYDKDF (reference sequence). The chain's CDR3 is CATSPQGSGYGYTF. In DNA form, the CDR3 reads TGTGCCACCAGCCCCCAGGGCTCAGGCTATGGCTACACCTTC.